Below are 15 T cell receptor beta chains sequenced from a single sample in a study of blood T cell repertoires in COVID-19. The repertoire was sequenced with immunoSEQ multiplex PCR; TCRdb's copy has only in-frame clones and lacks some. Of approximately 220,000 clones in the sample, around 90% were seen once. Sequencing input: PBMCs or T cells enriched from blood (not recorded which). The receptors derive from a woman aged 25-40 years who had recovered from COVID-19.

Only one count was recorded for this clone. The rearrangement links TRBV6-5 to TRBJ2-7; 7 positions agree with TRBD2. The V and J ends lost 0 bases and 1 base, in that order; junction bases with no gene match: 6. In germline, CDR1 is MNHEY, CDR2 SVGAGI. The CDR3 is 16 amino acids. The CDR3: CASSYSSGMRSYEQYF. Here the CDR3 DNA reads TGTGCCAGCAGTTACTCGAGCGGGATGAGGTCCTACGAGCAGTACTTC.

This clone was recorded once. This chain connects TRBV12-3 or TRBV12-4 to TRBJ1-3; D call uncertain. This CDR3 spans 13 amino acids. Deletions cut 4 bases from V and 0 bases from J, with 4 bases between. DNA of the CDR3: TGTGCCAGCAGTTCGTTCTCTGGAAACACCATATATTTT. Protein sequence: CASSSFSGNTIYF.

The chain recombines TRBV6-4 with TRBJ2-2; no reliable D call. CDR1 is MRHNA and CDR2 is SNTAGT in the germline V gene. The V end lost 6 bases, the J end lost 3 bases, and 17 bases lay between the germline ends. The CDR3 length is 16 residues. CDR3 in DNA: TGTGCCAGCAGCCCCCGTGCCGGGTACGACACCGGGGAGCTGTTTTTT. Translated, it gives CASSPRAGYDTGELFF.

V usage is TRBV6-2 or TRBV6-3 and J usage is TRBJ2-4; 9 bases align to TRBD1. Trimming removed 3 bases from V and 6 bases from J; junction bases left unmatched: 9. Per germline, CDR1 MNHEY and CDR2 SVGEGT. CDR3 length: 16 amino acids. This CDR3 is CASSYYRGQNRNIQYF. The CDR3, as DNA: TGTGCCAGCAGTTATTACAGGGGGCAAAACAGAAACATTCAGTACTTC.

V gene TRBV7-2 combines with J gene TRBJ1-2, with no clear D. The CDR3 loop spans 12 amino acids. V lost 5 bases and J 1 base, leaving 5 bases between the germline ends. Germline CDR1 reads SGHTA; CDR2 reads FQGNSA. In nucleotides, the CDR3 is TGTGCCAGCAGCCTTCTTAACTATGGCTACACCTTC. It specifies CASSLLNYGYTF.

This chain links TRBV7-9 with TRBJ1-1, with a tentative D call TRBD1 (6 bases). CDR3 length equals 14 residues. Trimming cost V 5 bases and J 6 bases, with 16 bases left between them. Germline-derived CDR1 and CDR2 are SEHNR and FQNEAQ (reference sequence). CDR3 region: CASSIRQAGAEAFF. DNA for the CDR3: TGTGCCAGCAGCATTAGACAGGCGGGCGCTGAAGCTTTCTTT.

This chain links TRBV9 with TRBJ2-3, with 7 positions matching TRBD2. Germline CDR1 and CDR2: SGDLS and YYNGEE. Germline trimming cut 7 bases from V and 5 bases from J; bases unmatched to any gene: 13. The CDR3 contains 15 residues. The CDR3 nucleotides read TGTGCCAGCGGTAAGCGGGGCGGACTAGGAGATACGCAGTATTTT. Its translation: CASGKRGGLGDTQYF.

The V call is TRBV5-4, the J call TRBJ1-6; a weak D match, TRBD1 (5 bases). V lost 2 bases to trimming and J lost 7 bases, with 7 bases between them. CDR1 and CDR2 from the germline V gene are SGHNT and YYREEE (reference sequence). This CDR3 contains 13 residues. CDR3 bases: TGTGCCAGCAGCTTTGGGGGGAATTCACCCCTCCACTTT. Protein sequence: CASSFGGNSPLHF.

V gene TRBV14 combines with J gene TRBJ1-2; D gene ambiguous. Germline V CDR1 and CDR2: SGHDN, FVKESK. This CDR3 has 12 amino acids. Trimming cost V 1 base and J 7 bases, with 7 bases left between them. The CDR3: CASSQGSSGYTF. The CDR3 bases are TGTGCCAGCAGCCAAGGCAGTTCTGGCTACACCTTC.

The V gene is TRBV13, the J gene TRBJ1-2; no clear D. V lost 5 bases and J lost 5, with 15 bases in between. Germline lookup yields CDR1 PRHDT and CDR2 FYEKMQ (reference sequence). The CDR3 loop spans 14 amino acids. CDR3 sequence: CASSQIGVRYGYTF. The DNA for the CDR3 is TGTGCCAGCAGCCAAATCGGAGTCCGGTATGGCTACACCTTC.

The CDR3: CASSQPDSFAGNTIYF. DNA of the CDR3: TGTGCCAGCAGCCAACCCGACAGTTTTGCTGGAAACACCATATATTTT. The chain uses TRBV3-1 (or the pseudogene TRBV3-2) and TRBJ1-3, with D possibly TRBD1 on 5 matching bases. CDR1 is LGHDT and CDR2 is YNNKEL in the germline V gene (reference sequence). The CDR3 has 16 residues. The V and J ends lost 2 bases and 2 bases respectively, with 13 bases between them.

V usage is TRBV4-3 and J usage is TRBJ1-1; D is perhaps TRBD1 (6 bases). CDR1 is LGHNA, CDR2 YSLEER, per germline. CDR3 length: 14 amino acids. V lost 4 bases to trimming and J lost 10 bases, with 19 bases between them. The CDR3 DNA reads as TGCGCCAGCAGCCTAATACAGGGACCTTATGCAGCTTTCTTT. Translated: CASSLIQGPYAAFF.

The CDR3: CASSRDSYNEQFF. In nucleotides, the CDR3 is TGTGCCAGCAGCCGGGACAGCTACAATGAGCAGTTCTTC. The rearrangement links TRBV11-3 to TRBJ2-1; 7 nucleotides align to TRBD1. This CDR3 has 13 residues. Germline V gene lookup returns CDR1 SGHNT and CDR2 YENEEA. V was clipped by 5 bases and J by 3 bases; unmatched bases: 1.

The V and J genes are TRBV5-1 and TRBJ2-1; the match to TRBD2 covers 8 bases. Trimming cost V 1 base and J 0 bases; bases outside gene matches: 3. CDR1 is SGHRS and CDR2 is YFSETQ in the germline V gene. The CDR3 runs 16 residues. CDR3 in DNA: TGCGCCAGCAGCTTGCAGCGGGGGAGCTCCTACAATGAGCAGTTCTTC. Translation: CASSLQRGSSYNEQFF.

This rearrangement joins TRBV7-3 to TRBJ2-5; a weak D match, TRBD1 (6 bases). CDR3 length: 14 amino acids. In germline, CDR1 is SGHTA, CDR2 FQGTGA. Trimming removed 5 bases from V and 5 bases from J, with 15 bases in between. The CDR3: CASSLQGRGETQYF. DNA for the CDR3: TGTGCCAGCAGCCTTCAGGGTAGGGGGGAGACCCAGTACTTC.